This T cell receptor (beta chain) was captured by sequencing in a study of patients and donors after allogeneic stem cell transplantation. One entry per CDR3 protein results from TCRdb running MiXCR on the RT-PCR reads. The repertoire holds approximately 61,000 distinct CDR3 sequences, about an eighth seen once, with around a third in the top ten. The table lists this clonotype with many counts. Germline V gene sequence: CDR1 LGHNA, CDR2 YNFKEQ. V lost 0 bases to trimming and J lost 5 bases, with 13 bases between them. The CDR3 has 15 amino acids. This chain uses TRBV4-2 with TRBJ1-2; a weak D match, TRBD1 (5 bases). Sequenced material: blood, either unsorted or a sorted T cell fraction (not recorded which). This clonotype was obtained from a human donor who was either an allogeneic HSCT recipient or a stem cell or donor lymphocyte infusion donor (not recorded which). It is not recorded whose cells these are; they may come from a transplant donor. This CDR3 reads CASSQEKNAGYGYTF. The CDR3 region has the DNA TGTGCCAGCAGCCAAGAAAAGAACGCAGGGTATGGCTACACCTTC.